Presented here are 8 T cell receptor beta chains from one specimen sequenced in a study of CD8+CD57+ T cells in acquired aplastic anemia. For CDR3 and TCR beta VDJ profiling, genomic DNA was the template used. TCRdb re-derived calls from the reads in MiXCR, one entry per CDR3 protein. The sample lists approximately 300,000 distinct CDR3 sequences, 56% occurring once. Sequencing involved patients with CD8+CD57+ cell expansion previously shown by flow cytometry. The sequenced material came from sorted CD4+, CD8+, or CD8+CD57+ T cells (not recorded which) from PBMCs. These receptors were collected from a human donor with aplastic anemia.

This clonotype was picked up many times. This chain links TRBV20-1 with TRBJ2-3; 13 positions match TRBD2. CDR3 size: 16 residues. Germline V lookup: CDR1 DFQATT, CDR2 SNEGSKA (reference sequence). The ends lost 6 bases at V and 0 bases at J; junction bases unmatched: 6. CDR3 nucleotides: TGCAGTGCCACACGGACTAGCGGGGGCAGCACAGATACGCAGTATTTT. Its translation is CSATRTSGGSTDTQYF.

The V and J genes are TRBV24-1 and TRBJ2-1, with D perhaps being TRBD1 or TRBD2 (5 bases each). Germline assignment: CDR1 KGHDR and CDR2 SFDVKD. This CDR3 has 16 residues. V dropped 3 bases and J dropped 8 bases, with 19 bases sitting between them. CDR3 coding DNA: TGTGCCACCAGTGATCCTGTAGCGCTCGGGGCCGATGAGCAGTTCTTC. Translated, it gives CATSDPVALGADEQFF.

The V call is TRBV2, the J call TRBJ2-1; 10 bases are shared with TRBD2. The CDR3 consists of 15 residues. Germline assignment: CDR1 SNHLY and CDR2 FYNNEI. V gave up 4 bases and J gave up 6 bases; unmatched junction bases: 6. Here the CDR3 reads CASSGQRGGSNEQFF. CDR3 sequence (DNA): TGTGCCAGCAGTGGTCAGCGGGGGGGCAGCAATGAGCAGTTCTTC.

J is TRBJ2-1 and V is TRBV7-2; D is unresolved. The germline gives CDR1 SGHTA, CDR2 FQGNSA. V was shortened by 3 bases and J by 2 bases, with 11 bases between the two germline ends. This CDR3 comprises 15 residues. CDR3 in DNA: TGTGCCAGCAGCTTGAACCCGAGACCCTACAATGAGCAGTTCTTC. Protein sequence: CASSLNPRPYNEQFF. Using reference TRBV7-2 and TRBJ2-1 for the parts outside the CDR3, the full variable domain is GAGVSQSPSNKVTEKGKDVELRCDPISGHTALYWYRQSLGQGLEFLIYFQGNSAPDKSGLPSDRFSAERTGGSVSTLTIQRTQQEDSAVYLCASSLNPRPYNEQFFGPGTRLTVL.

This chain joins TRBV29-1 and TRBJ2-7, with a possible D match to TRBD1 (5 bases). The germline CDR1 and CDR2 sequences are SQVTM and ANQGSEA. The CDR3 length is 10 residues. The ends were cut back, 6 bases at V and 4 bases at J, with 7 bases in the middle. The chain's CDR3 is CSVQGYEQYF. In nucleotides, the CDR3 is TGCAGCGTCCAGGGTTACGAGCAGTACTTC.

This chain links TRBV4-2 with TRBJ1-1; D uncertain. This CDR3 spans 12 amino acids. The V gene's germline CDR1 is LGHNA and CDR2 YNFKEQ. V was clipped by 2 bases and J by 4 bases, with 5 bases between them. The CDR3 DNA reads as TGTGCCAGCAGCCAACGGAGCACTGAAGCTTTCTTT. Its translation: CASSQRSTEAFF.

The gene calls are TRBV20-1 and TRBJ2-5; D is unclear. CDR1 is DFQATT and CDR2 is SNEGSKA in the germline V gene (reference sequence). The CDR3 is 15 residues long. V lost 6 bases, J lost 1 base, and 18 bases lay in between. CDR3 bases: TGCAGTGCCCCCCCCATTGGACCTATCCAAGAGACCCAGTACTTC. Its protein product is CSAPPIGPIQETQYF.

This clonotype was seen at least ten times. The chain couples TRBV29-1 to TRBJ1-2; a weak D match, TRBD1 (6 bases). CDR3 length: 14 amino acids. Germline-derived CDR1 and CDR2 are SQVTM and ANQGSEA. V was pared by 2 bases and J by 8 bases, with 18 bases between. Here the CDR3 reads CSVEISGHSRGYTF. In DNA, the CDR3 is TGCAGCGTTGAAATCTCGGGACACTCAAGAGGCTACACCTTC. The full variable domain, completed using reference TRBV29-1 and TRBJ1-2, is SAVISQKPSRDICQRGTSLTIQCQVDSQVTMMFWYRQQPGQSLTLIATANQGSEATYESGFVIDKFPISRPNLTFSTLTVSNMSPEDSSIYLCSVEISGHSRGYTFGSGTRLTVV.